Presented here are 9 T cell receptor beta chains from one specimen sequenced in a study of blood T cells in healthy people across ages. It was with a sample-barcoded 5' primer and a J-beta primer mix that a second PCR of roughly 7 to 12 cycles was run. TCRdb used MiXCR to reprocess the 5' RACE reads, holding one entry per CDR3 protein. This sample has fewer than 900,000 distinct CDR3 sequences, with under 40% found just once. The sample taken for sequencing was blood. These receptors all come from a man aged 18-30 years in good health.

This clonotype was counted many times. The chain uses TRBV5-1 and TRBJ1-2, with a weak D call TRBD1 (5 bases). This CDR3 region has 14 residues. Per the germline V gene, CDR1 is SGHRS and CDR2 is YFSETQ. V shed 0 bases and J shed 6 bases, with 12 bases lying between them. The DNA of the CDR3 is TGCGCCAGCAGCTTGGATGTATCGGGGGATGGCTACACCTTC. This translates into CASSLDVSGDGYTF.

The chain links TRBV12-3 or TRBV12-4 to TRBJ2-5; 11 bases map to TRBD1. V lost 6 bases to trimming and J lost 5 bases; unmatched junction nucleotides: 14. This CDR3 has 17 residues. This CDR3 is CASSLFRRTGGLETQYF. DNA of the CDR3: TGTGCCAGCAGCCTGTTCCGAAGGACAGGGGGCCTCGAGACCCAGTACTTC.

This clonotype showed up just a few times. The chain couples TRBV4-3 to TRBJ2-5; maybe TRBD2 (5 bases). The germline V gene has CDR1 LGHNA and CDR2 YSLEER. Trimming took 4 bases from V and 5 from J, leaving 17 bases between them. This CDR3 is built from 15 residues. CDR3 coding DNA: TGCGCCAGCAGCCCCCGAAGGTCTAGCTCGGAGACCCAGTACTTC. Translating it yields CASSPRRSSSETQYF.

In this sample, this clonotype turned up a few times. The rearrangement links TRBV20-1 to TRBJ1-2, with D unresolved. Germline V CDR1 and CDR2: DFQATT, SNEGSKA (reference sequence). CDR3 length: 13 residues. Deletions cut 5 bases from V and 2 bases from J, with 12 bases between. In DNA form, the CDR3 reads TGCAGTGCTCATTCAAGGGAGAACTATGGCTACACCTTC. Protein product: CSAHSRENYGYTF.

The rearrangement uses TRBV29-1 and TRBJ2-7; TRBD2 matches at 8 bases. The DNA end is a closer match to TRBJ2-1, so the J assignment may be wrong. Germline V lookup: CDR1 SQVTM, CDR2 ANQGSEA. There are 14 residues in the CDR3. CDR3 sequence reads: CSVGEAGVSYEQFF. The CDR3 nucleotides are TGCAGCGTTGGAGAAGCGGGGGTCTCCTACGAGCAGTTCTTC.

The chain has TRBV29-1 and TRBJ2-5; D is perhaps TRBD2 (6 bases). CDR3 length: 12 amino acids. V was clipped by 7 bases and J by 4 bases, with 13 bases between them. Germline V CDR1 and CDR2: SQVTM, ANQGSEA. The CDR3: CSAVYSGETQYF. The CDR3 DNA reads as TGCAGCGCCGTCTATAGCGGAGAGACCCAGTACTTC.

The J gene is TRBJ2-5, the V gene TRBV20-1; D not resolved. This CDR3 spans 13 amino acids. V was shortened by 3 bases and J by 1 base, with 9 bases between the two germline ends. Germline V gene data show CDR1 as DFQATT and CDR2 as SNEGSKA (reference sequence). CDR3 sequence (DNA): TGCAGTGCTAGTGACGGACCCCAAGAGACCCAGTACTTC. Translating it yields CSASDGPQETQYF.

This chain links TRBV6-2 or TRBV6-3 with TRBJ2-3; D possibly corresponds to TRBD1 (6 bases). Trimming took 6 bases from V and 4 from J, leaving 20 bases between them. The CDR3 consists of 16 residues. Germline CDR1 and CDR2: MNHEY and SVGEGT. CDR3 DNA: TGTGCCAGCAGCCGGGACATCCAAACGCTGTCAGATACGCAGTATTTT. Its protein is CASSRDIQTLSDTQYF.

This clonotype has only a few counts. CDR3: CSARATESTEAFF. For the CDR3, the DNA is TGCAGTGCTAGAGCGACAGAAAGCACTGAAGCTTTCTTT. V usage is TRBV20-1 and J usage is TRBJ1-1, with D perhaps TRBD1 (5 bases). Per the germline V gene, CDR1 is DFQATT and CDR2 is SNEGSKA (reference sequence). The CDR3 covers 13 residues. V lost 1 base to trimming and J lost 4 bases, with 10 bases between them.